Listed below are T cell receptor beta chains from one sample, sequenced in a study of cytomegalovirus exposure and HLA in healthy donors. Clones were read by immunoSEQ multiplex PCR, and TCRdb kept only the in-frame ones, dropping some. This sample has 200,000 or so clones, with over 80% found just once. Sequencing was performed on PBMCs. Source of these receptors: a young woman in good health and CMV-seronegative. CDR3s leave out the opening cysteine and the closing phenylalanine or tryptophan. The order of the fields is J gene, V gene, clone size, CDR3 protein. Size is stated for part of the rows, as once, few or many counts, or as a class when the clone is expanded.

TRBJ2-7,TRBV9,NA,ASSGGLAESYEQY
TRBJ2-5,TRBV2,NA,ASSERAVDLRETQY
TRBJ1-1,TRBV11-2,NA,ASTDGMNTEAF
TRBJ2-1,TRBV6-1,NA,ASSGRLADLRSDEQF
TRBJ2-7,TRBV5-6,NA,ASSIGTTNSYEQY
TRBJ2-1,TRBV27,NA,ASSFNSWGNEQF
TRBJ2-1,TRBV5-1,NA,ASSTGLASNEQF
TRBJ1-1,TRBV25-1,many,ASTASGDTEAF
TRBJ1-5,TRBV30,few,AWSATSNQPQH
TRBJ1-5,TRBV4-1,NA,ASSQVGGRVDQPQH
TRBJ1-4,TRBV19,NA,ASHDRAAANEKLF
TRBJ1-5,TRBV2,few,ASRKGQTLLTQH
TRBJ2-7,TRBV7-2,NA,ASSPPPLTYEQY
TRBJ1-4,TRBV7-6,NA,ASSPGSTNEKLF
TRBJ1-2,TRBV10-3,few,AISDMSGNGYT
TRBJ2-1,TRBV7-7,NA,ASRCGGLAGGSYNEQF
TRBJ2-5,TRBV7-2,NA,ASSPRAGESLTQY
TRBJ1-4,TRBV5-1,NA,ASSPGGQEVGSLF
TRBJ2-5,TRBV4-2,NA,ASSQERRQETQY
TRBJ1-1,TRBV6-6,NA,ASSYKVHRGVTEAF
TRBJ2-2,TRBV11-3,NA,ASSLVTGTGELF
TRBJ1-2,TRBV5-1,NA,ASSEVPQSSTGYT